A single sample is the source of the 13 T cell receptor beta chains below, sequenced in a study of human CD8 memory T cell subsets. The authors made TCR beta libraries using UMI-labeled 5' RACE. Reprocessing the 5' RACE reads, TCRdb reports a single entry for every CDR3 protein and omits DNA. This listing includes 9,000 to 13,000 distinct CDR3 sequences. The sample comprised CD8+ T cells from PBMCs. The receptors derive from a human donor in good health.

Considering frequency, this clonotype is medium-sized (0.01 to 0.1%). The chain joins TRBV24-1 to TRBJ2-1; absent DNA, TCRdb's TRBD2 call cannot be checked. The CDR3 length is 15 residues. The germline CDR1 and CDR2 sequences are KGHDR and SFDVKD. The chain's CDR3 is CATSSGTSGYNEQFF.

The CDR3 protein is CATSDLPRGEGTGELFF. This chain connects TRBV24-1 to TRBJ2-2; TCRdb proposes TRBD1, but this gene call is untestable without DNA. The CDR3 runs to 17 residues. Germline V CDR1 and CDR2: KGHDR, SFDVKD.

CDR3 sequence reads: CASSLGWVARVANTEAFF. The rearrangement links TRBV12-3 or TRBV12-4 to TRBJ1-1; the D call from TCRdb, TRBD1, cannot be confirmed without DNA. The CDR3 extends over 18 amino acids.

The chain carries TRBV6-6 and TRBJ1-5; the TCRdb call, TRBD1, lacks DNA for checking. The CDR3 contains 14 residues. Germline V gene sequence: CDR1 MNHNY, CDR2 SVGAGI (reference sequence). CDR3 residues: CASSYFRGNQPQHF.

The V and J genes are TRBV29-1 and TRBJ1-2. Germline V gene lookup returns CDR1 SQVTM and CDR2 ANQGSEA. This CDR3 spans 13 amino acids. The CDR3 loop reads CSVEQAPPYGYTF. Supplemented by reference TRBV29-1 and TRBJ1-2, the full variable domain reads SAVISQKPSRDICQRGTSLTIQCQVDSQVTMMFWYRQQPGQSLTLIATANQGSEATYESGFVIDKFPISRPNLTFSTLTVSNMSPEDSSIYLCSVEQAPPYGYTFGSGTRLTVV.

The chain is built from TRBV7-2 and TRBJ2-7; TCRdb names TRBD1, which stays unverified in the absence of DNA. Germline V gene sequence: CDR1 SGHTA, CDR2 FQGNSA. CDR3 length: 13 amino acids. The chain's CDR3 is CASSDSGPLEQYF.

This clonotype is large (0.1 to 1%) by frequency. The chain joins TRBV20-1 to TRBJ1-2; TCRdb returns TRBD1, unconfirmable since there is no DNA. This CDR3 is 14 amino acids long. Germline assignment: CDR1 DFQATT and CDR2 SNEGSKA (reference sequence). This chain's CDR3 is CSARVDRVAYGYTF.

J is TRBJ2-7 and V is TRBV2; the D call from TCRdb, TRBD1, cannot be confirmed without DNA. The germline gives CDR1 SNHLY, CDR2 FYNNEI. The CDR3 loop spans 15 amino acids. CDR3 sequence: CASSGGGTVGYEQYF.

This clonotype is classed as medium-sized (0.01 to 0.1%) by frequency. The J gene is TRBJ2-1, the V gene TRBV20-1. This CDR3 spans 14 amino acids. Germline CDR1 is DFQATT and CDR2 is SNEGSKA (reference sequence). CDR3 sequence: CSARSLGLYNEQFF.

This chain connects TRBV20-1 to TRBJ2-1; the TRBD2 assignment by TCRdb is unverifiable without DNA. Germline loops: CDR1 DFQATT, CDR2 SNEGSKA (reference sequence). This CDR3 is 21 amino acids long. CDR3 residues: CSARDSGASLPSGSSYNEQFF.

V gene TRBV12-3 or TRBV12-4 combines with J gene TRBJ2-3. This CDR3 is 14 amino acids long. The chain's CDR3 is CASSFGATTDTQYF.

In terms of frequency, this clonotype is medium-sized. V usage is TRBV29-1 and J usage is TRBJ2-1; TCRdb's D call, TRBD2, is unchecked because there is no DNA. Germline V gene data show CDR1 as SQVTM and CDR2 as ANQGSEA. This CDR3 is 16 amino acids long. The CDR3 spells CSVEVIGMDLGHEQFF.

The chain carries TRBV25-1 and TRBJ2-1; TCRdb returns TRBD1, unconfirmable since there is no DNA. The CDR3 runs 13 residues. Germline V gives CDR1 MGHDK, CDR2 SYGVNS. This CDR3 is CATSSLDINEQFF.